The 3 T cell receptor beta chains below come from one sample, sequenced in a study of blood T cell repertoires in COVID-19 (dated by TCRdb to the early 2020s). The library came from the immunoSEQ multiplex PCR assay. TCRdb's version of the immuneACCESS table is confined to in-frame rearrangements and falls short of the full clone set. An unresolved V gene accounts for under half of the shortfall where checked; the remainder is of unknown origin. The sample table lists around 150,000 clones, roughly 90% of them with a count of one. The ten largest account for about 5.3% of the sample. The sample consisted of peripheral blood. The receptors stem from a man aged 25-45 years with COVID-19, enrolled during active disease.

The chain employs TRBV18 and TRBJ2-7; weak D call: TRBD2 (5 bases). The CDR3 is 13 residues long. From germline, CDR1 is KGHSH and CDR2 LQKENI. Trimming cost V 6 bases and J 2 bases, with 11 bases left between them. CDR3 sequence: CASSRAGTYEQYF. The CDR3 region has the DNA TGTGCCAGCTCGCGGGCCGGAACCTACGAGCAGTACTTC.

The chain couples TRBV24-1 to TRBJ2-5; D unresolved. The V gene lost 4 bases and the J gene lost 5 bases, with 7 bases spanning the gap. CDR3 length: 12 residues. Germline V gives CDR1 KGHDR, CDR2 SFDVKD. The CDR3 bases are TGTGCCACCAGTGACCCCGGGGAGACCCAGTACTTC. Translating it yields CATSDPGETQYF.

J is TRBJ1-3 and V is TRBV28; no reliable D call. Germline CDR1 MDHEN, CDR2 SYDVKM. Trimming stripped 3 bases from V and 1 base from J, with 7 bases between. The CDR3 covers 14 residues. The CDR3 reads CASSFPGSGNTIYF. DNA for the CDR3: TGTGCCAGCAGTTTTCCGGGGTCTGGAAACACCATATATTTT.